The T cell receptor (beta chain) under discussion was sequenced for a study of OX40 agonist ivuxolimab in advanced cancers. About the study: The dose-escalation cohort was roughly 84% male, with a mean age of around 54 years, ranging roughly 23 to 90. Findings and limits, study-wide: In the 0.1 to 3.0 mg/kg range, CD4+ and CD8+ blood T cells had expanded clonally by week 6. Among expanded peripheral T cells, antigen specificity went undetermined.

The V end was cut by 2 bases, the J end by 3 bases, with 15 bases between. The CDR3 consists of 15 residues. From germline, CDR1 is SGDLS and CDR2 YYNGEE. Researchers took blood at baseline, on cycle 4 day 1, and on cycle 7 day 1. As to this clone: Its antigen is not identified.

TCRdb keeps only in-frame clones here, not all; method: immunoSEQ multiplex PCR. The data show around 100,000 clones, roughly 89% seen once. This sequence was found in an adult with an advanced solid tumor such as melanoma, head and neck, liver or kidney cancer. V and J are TRBV9 and TRBJ2-7; D is ambiguous. The input for sequencing was CD4+ or CD8+ T cells sorted from blood, taken in a trial of the OX40 agonist ivuxolimab. As DNA, the CDR3 is TGTGCCAGCAGCGTTTCCCTACTCGCAGGCTACGAGCAGTACTTC. Amino acids: CASSVSLLAGYEQYF.